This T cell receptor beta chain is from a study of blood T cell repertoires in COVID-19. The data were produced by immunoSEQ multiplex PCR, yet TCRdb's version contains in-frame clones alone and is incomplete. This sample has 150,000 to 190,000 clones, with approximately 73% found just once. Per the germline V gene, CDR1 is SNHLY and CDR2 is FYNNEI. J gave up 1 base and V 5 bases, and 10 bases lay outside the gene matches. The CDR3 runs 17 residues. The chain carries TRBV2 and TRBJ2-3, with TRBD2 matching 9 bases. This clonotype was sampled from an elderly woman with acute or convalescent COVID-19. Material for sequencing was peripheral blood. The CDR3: CASSFRGTSIGTDTQYF. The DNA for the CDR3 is TGTGCCAGCAGTTTTCGCGGGACTAGCATCGGCACAGATACGCAGTATTTT.